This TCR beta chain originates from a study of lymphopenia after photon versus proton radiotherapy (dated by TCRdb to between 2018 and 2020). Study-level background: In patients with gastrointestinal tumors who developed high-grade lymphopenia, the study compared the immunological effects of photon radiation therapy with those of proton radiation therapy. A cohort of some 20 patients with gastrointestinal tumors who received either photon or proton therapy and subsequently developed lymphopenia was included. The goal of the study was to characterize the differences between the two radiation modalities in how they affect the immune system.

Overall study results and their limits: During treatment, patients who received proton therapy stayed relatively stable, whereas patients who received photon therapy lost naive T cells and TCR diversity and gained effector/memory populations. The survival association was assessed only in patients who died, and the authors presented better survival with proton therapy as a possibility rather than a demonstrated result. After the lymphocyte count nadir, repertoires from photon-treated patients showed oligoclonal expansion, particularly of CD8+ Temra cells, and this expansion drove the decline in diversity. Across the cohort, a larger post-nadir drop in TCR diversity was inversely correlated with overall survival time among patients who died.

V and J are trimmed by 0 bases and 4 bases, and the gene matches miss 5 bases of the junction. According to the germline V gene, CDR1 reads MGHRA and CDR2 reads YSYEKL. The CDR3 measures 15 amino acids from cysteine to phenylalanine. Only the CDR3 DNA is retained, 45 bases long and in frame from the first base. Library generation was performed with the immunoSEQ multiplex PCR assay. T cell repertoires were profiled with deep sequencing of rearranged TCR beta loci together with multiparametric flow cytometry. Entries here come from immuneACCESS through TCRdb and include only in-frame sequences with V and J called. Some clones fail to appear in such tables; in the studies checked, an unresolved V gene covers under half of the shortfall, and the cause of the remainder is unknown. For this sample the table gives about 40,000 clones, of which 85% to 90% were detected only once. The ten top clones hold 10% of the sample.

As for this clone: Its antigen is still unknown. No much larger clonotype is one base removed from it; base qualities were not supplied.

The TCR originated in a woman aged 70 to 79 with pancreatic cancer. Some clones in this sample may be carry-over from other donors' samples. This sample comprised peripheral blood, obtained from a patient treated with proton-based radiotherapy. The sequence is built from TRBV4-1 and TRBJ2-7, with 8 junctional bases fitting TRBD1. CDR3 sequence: CASSQDQTGVYEQYF. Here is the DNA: TGCGCCAGCAGCCAAGATCAGACAGGGGTGTACGAGCAGTACTTC.